This T cell receptor (beta chain) was captured in a study of CD8 T cells in ankylosing spondylitis. In its sample, this clonotype was seen a few times. Antigen unknown. Study-level points and caveats: Disease-linked clones, CD8+, were relatively rare in peripheral blood. Ankylosing spondylitis blood seemed to carry a telltale TCR beta motif made of several highly homologous variants.

V gave up 0 bases and J gave up 8 bases; unmatched junction bases: 4. Germline-derived CDR1 and CDR2 are SGHKS and YYEKEE (reference sequence). CDR3 length equals 16 residues. Quantitative barcoded 5'-RACE was used to prepare TCR beta libraries. TCRdb called the 5' RACE reads again in MiXCR, with one record for every CDR3 protein. Altogether 750,000 to 850,000 distinct CDR3 sequences are present, roughly 12% being singletons, with the ten largest covering less than 0.65%. The TCR was taken from a male donor with ankylosing spondylitis. The chain recombines TRBV5-5 with TRBJ2-1, with 14 bases fitting TRBD2. Specimen: blood, either unsorted or a sorted T cell fraction (not recorded which). CDR3 bases: TGTGCCAGCAGCTTGGCCGGGACTAGCGGGAGCGATGAGCAGTTCTTC. Translation: CASSLAGTSGSDEQFF.